This entry lists 9 T cell receptor beta chains sequenced from one sample in a study of spatial heterogeneity in lung cancer (dated by TCRdb to about 2019). The label giving this sample's time point can be read as: sample taken at primary tumor resection. For TCR sequencing, whole RNA was extracted from tumor and nontumor lung tissue, or from cryopreserved PBMC samples, and no cell sorting was done. Library construction relied on 5' RACE. Sequencing took place on a NextSeq 500. Using fastp at Q25 and MiXCR, TCRdb reprocessed the public reads and kept productive beta chains. Rows are combined by CDR3 protein, so each entry shows the most common genes and DNA. This sample has roughly 80,000 distinct CDR3 sequences in its table, and around 13% of those were observed once. The biggest ten clones account for roughly 4.5% of the sample. Material: PBMCs, obtained at surgery. These receptors were collected from a male donor with early-stage non-small cell lung cancer.

This rearrangement joins TRBV29-1 to TRBJ2-5; 9 bases fit TRBD1. The CDR3 covers 13 residues. After removal of 6 bases from V and 7 bases from J, the junction contained 9 bases not matched to a gene. The germline V gene has CDR1 SQVTM and CDR2 ANQGSEA. CDR3 coding DNA: TGCAGCGTGGGGCCACAGGGGGCAGGGACCCAGTACTTC. Amino acid sequence: CSVGPQGAGTQYF.

The sample holds a few counts of this clonotype. V is TRBV6-5 and J is TRBJ2-3; D possibly corresponds to TRBD2 (7 bases). Trimming cost V 7 bases and J 6 bases, with 14 bases left between them. This CDR3 has 13 residues. Per germline, CDR1 MNHEY and CDR2 SVGAGI. The CDR3 reads CASTTSGGDTQYF. The CDR3 nucleotides read TGTGCCAGCACTACCTCGGGGGGCGATACGCAGTATTTT.

This clonotype was seen repeatedly, ten times or more. The chain links TRBV3-1 to TRBJ2-1; the D is unclear. Germline V gene sequence: CDR1 LGHDT, CDR2 YNNKEL (reference sequence). This CDR3 is 12 amino acids long. Trimming shortened V by 6 bases and J by 6 bases, and 9 bases separated the two germline ends. Written as DNA, the CDR3 is TGTGCCAGCAGAGGCTGGACCAATGAGCAGTTCTTC. Amino acid sequence: CASRGWTNEQFF.

This clonotype was detected only a few times. The rearrangement links TRBV10-3 to TRBJ2-3, with TRBD2 matching 12 bases. Germline loops: CDR1 ENHRY, CDR2 SYGVKD. V shed 6 bases and J 4 bases; nucleotides not matched to a gene: 11. CDR3 size: 17 residues. The CDR3 spells CAISPLLLAGGPDTQYF. The CDR3 DNA is TGTGCCATCAGCCCCCTTTTACTAGCGGGGGGCCCAGATACGCAGTATTTT.

This clonotype was counted ten times or more. V usage is TRBV24-1 and J usage is TRBJ2-1; no clear D. Germline CDR1 KGHDR, CDR2 SFDVKD. The CDR3 loop spans 13 amino acids. V gave up 3 bases and J gave up 4 bases, with 6 bases separating them. The CDR3 nucleotides read TGTGCCACCAGTGATCCCATATACAATGAGCAGTTCTTC. Translating it yields CATSDPIYNEQFF.

The chain combines TRBV11-2 with TRBJ1-6; TRBD1 is a possible D gene (6 bases). Trimming cost V 5 bases and J 10 bases, with 9 bases left between them. The CDR3 length is 12 residues. The germline gives CDR1 SGHAT, CDR2 FQNNGV. The CDR3 DNA is TGTGCCAGCAGCGAAGGGGGGTCACCCCTCCACTTT. It specifies CASSEGGSPLHF.

This clonotype was observed a handful of times. The chain recombines TRBV6-5 with TRBJ1-2; possibly TRBD1 for D (5 bases). Trimming shortened V by 2 bases and J by 7 bases, and 8 bases separated the two germline ends. Germline CDR1 MNHEY, CDR2 SVGAGI. This CDR3 region has 12 residues. The CDR3 spells CASSYGGFGYTF. DNA of the CDR3: TGTGCCAGCAGTTACGGGGGGTTTGGCTACACCTTC.

There are many counts of this clonotype. V gene TRBV12-3 or TRBV12-4 combines with J gene TRBJ1-2, with D tentatively TRBD1 (6 bases). Trimming pared 8 bases from V and 0 bases from J, leaving 16 bases between. The CDR3 is made up of 15 amino acids. CDR3: CASGLRTEANYGYTF. Here the CDR3 DNA reads TGTGCCAGCGGCCTGAGGACAGAAGCTAACTATGGCTACACCTTC.

V usage is TRBV18 and J usage is TRBJ2-2, with 9 bases lining up with TRBD1. V was clipped by 2 bases and J by 3 bases; unmatched bases: 4. The CDR3 contains 16 residues. Germline CDR1 KGHSH, CDR2 LQKENI. CDR3 bases: TGTGCCAGCTCACCAACACAGGGGGCGGACACCGGGGAGCTGTTTTTT. It yields the protein CASSPTQGADTGELFF.